This passage covers 27 T cell receptor beta chains from one sample sequenced in a study of T-cell memory formation after mild COVID-19. One entry per CDR3 protein, called by TCRdb with MiXCR from the 5' RACE reads. The repertoire holds under 450,000 distinct CDR3 sequences, with about a quarter as singletons. Sequencing used PBMCs or a T cell subset sorted from them (not recorded which). Every receptor here comes from an adult woman who had mild COVID-19 (a few samples of this study predate the infection). Cell type and time point are not known.

Only a few counts were recorded for this clonotype. The chain couples TRBV24-1 to TRBJ2-1; 11 bases match TRBD1. Germline V lookup: CDR1 KGHDR, CDR2 SFDVKD. The CDR3 has 15 residues. The trim removed 3 bases at V and 5 bases at J, leaving 2 bases unmatched. CDR3 region: CATSDPDRGHNEQFF. CDR3 bases: TGTGCCACCAGTGATCCGGACAGGGGGCACAATGAGCAGTTCTTC.

This clonotype was counted only a few times. The V call is TRBV4-1, the J call TRBJ2-5; D ambiguous. Deletions cut 0 bases from V and 7 bases from J, with 12 bases between. Germline V CDR1 and CDR2: MGHRA, YSYEKL. The CDR3 sequence is 14 residues long. The CDR3 reads CASSQEVPSRTQYF. CDR3 bases: TGCGCCAGCAGCCAAGAGGTCCCTAGTAGGACCCAGTACTTC.

This clonotype was observed a few times. The chain recombines TRBV7-8 with TRBJ1-6, with TRBD1 identical over 11 bases. Germline V lookup: CDR1 SGHVS, CDR2 FQNEAQ. This CDR3 spans 17 amino acids. The V gene end was trimmed by 2 bases and the J gene end by 4 bases; junction bases not matched to a gene: 4. CDR3 protein: CASSLRGTGGYNSPLHF. The CDR3 DNA is TGTGCCAGCAGCTTACGGGGGACAGGGGGTTATAATTCACCCCTCCACTTT.

There are a few counts of this clonotype. The chain is built from TRBV11-3 and TRBJ1-1; D is unresolved. The V gene lost 5 bases and the J gene lost 1 base, with 14 bases spanning the gap. The length of the CDR3 is 15 residues. Germline V CDR1 and CDR2: SGHNT, YENEEA. The CDR3: CASSPRGERNTEAFF. In nucleotides, the CDR3 is TGTGCCAGCAGCCCCCGGGGAGAGCGGAACACTGAAGCTTTCTTT.

There are a few counts of this clonotype. The chain carries TRBV18 and TRBJ2-7, with D unresolved. Trimming shortened V by 0 bases and J by 5 bases, and 8 bases separated the two germline ends. Looked up from germline, CDR1 is KGHSH and CDR2 is LQKENI. The CDR3 sequence is 13 residues long. CDR3 nucleotide sequence: TGTGCCAGCTCACCACCAGTAGATAACGAGCAGTACTTC. Translated, it gives CASSPPVDNEQYF.

This clonotype was counted between two and nine times. The CDR3 nucleotides read TGCGCCAGCAGCTACGACAGGAGCATGAACACTGAAGCTTTCTTT. Translating gives CASSYDRSMNTEAFF. V is TRBV5-1 and J is TRBJ1-1; a weak D match, TRBD1 (6 bases). The CDR3 loop spans 15 amino acids. Trimming pared 3 bases from V and 0 bases from J, leaving 12 bases between. Germline V gene lookup returns CDR1 SGHRS and CDR2 YFSETQ.

The chain recombines TRBV20-1 with TRBJ2-7, with a weak D call TRBD2 (6 bases). Germline values: CDR1 DFQATT, CDR2 SNEGSKA (reference sequence). Trimming stripped 5 bases from V and 4 bases from J, with 21 bases between. The length of the CDR3 is 15 residues. CDR3 in DNA: TGCAGTGCTGCGAGTCCACTAGCTCCGTCATACGAGCAGTACTTC. It specifies CSAASPLAPSYEQYF.

This clonotype was picked up many times. The chain uses TRBV29-1 and TRBJ1-1; D is possibly TRBD1 (6 bases). The V gene's germline CDR1 is SQVTM and CDR2 ANQGSEA. The CDR3 runs to 13 residues. V was trimmed by 3 bases and J by 9 bases, leaving 17 bases between them. This CDR3 is CSVEPQGGRQAFF. DNA for the CDR3: TGCAGCGTTGAGCCACAGGGAGGCCGACAAGCTTTCTTT. Drawing the rest from reference TRBV29-1 and TRBJ1-1, the complete variable domain is SAVISQKPSRDICQRGTSLTIQCQVDSQVTMMFWYRQQPGQSLTLIATANQGSEATYESGFVIDKFPISRPNLTFSTLTVSNMSPEDSSIYLCSVEPQGGRQAFFGQGTRLTVV.

The chain uses TRBV11-2 and TRBJ2-3; weak D call: TRBD2 (5 bases). This CDR3 spans 14 amino acids. Germline assignment: CDR1 SGHAT and CDR2 FQNNGV. Between the trimmed V and J ends, which lost 0 bases and 4 bases, there was a span of 8 bases. The chain's CDR3 is CASSLELEADTQYF. In DNA form, the CDR3 reads TGTGCCAGCAGCTTAGAACTAGAGGCAGATACGCAGTATTTT.

This clonotype was seen a handful of times. This chain links TRBV7-8 with TRBJ1-1; D remains ambiguous. This CDR3 has 14 amino acids. V shed 2 bases and J shed 1 base, with 8 bases lying between them. CDR1 SGHVS and CDR2 FQNEAQ come from the germline V gene. CDR3 residues: CASSLRDANTEAFF. The CDR3 coding sequence is TGTGCCAGCAGCTTAAGAGACGCGAACACTGAAGCTTTCTTT. The whole variable domain, filled in from reference TRBV7-8 and TRBJ1-1, reads GAGVSQSPRYKVAKRGQDVALRCDPISGHVSLFWYQQALGQGPEFLTYFQNEAQLDKSGLPSDRFFAERPEGSVSTLKIQRTQQEDSAVYLCASSLRDANTEAFFGQGTRLTVV.

This clonotype has only one observation. The chain employs TRBV7-9 and TRBJ1-3; no definite D call. The CDR3 is 14 residues long. V was cut by 6 bases and J by 0 bases, with 9 bases left in between. The germline gives CDR1 SEHNR, CDR2 FQNEAQ (reference sequence). The CDR3 here is CASRPIYSGNTIYF. CDR3 DNA: TGTGCCAGCAGACCTATTTACTCTGGAAACACCATATATTTT.

This sequence joins TRBV10-3 and TRBJ1-1; D ambiguous. The V gene lost 8 bases and the J gene lost 11 bases, with 15 bases spanning the gap. CDR1 is ENHRY and CDR2 is SYGVKD in the germline V gene. CDR3 length: 11 residues. CDR3 sequence reads: CAIASRERAFF. The CDR3 region has the DNA TGTGCCATCGCGAGCAGAGAGCGGGCTTTCTTT.

The chain couples TRBV20-1 to TRBJ1-1; a possible D gene is TRBD1 (5 bases). Deletions cut 3 bases from V and 1 base from J, with 18 bases between. Germline loops: CDR1 DFQATT, CDR2 SNEGSKA (reference sequence). This CDR3 spans 16 amino acids. The CDR3 DNA sequence: TGCAGTGCTAGGTGGAGTTTTGCCAGGGAGAACACTGAAGCTTTCTTT. Translating gives CSARWSFARENTEAFF.

J is TRBJ1-5 and V is TRBV6-5; 8 nucleotides line up with TRBD1. After removal of 4 bases from V and 7 bases from J, the junction contained 6 bases not matched to a gene. CDR1 is MNHEY and CDR2 is SVGAGI in the germline V gene. The CDR3 length is 14 residues. CDR3 loop: CASSFRTGSQPQHF. The CDR3 DNA follows: TGTGCCAGCAGTTTTAGGACAGGGTCGCAGCCCCAGCATTTT.

This clonotype was detected only a few times. The J gene is TRBJ1-5, the V gene TRBV12-3 or TRBV12-4; TRBD1 matches at 7 bases. V lost 4 bases to trimming and J lost 4 bases; unmatched junction nucleotides: 10. This CDR3 has 16 amino acids. Here the CDR3 DNA reads TGTGCCAGCAGTTCCCGACAGGGCGGGAGAAATCAGCCCCAGCATTTT. Translation gives CASSSRQGGRNQPQHF.

V gene TRBV9 combines with J gene TRBJ2-5; 8 nucleotides match TRBD2. The V and J ends lost 1 base and 1 base, in that order; junction bases with no gene match: 9. CDR1 and CDR2 from the germline V gene are SGDLS and YYNGEE. The CDR3 loop spans 17 amino acids. The CDR3, as DNA: TGTGCCAGCAGCGTAACCACAGGGCGGGGGGCCCAAGAGACCCAGTACTTC. It specifies CASSVTTGRGAQETQYF.

The V call is TRBV2, the J call TRBJ1-5, with 8 bases lining up with TRBD1. Germline CDR1 SNHLY, CDR2 FYNNEI. This CDR3 comprises 15 residues. V lost 5 bases and J lost 1; bases outside the gene matches: 4. CDR3 region: CASSWTGNSNQPQHF. The CDR3 DNA sequence: TGTGCCAGCAGTTGGACAGGGAACAGCAATCAGCCCCAGCATTTT.

This clonotype was seen more than once but under ten times. The chain couples TRBV29-1 to TRBJ2-1; TRBD2 aligns across 8 bases. V lost 0 bases to trimming and J lost 4 bases; unmatched junction nucleotides: 14. This CDR3 region has 18 residues. The V gene's germline CDR1 is SQVTM and CDR2 ANQGSEA. The CDR3 bases are TGCAGCGTTGAAGATATGTTAGGAAGCGGGAGTAGGTACAATGAGCAGTTCTTC. Amino acid sequence: CSVEDMLGSGSRYNEQFF.

The chain has TRBV7-2 and TRBJ2-1; D is undetermined. This CDR3 comprises 14 residues. Germline lookup yields CDR1 SGHTA and CDR2 FQGNSA. V lost 2 bases to trimming and J lost 5 bases, with 10 bases between them. CDR3 residues: CASSLTRQNNEQFF. Here the CDR3 DNA reads TGTGCCAGCAGCTTAACCAGGCAGAACAATGAGCAGTTCTTC.

The chain links TRBV20-1 to TRBJ2-7; 12 bases are a match to TRBD2. CDR3 length equals 15 residues. Trimming removed 5 bases from V and 1 base from J; junction bases left unmatched: 6. CDR1 is DFQATT and CDR2 is SNEGSKA in the germline V gene (reference sequence). CDR3 sequence reads: CSAFRTSGVSYEQYF. The DNA for the CDR3 is TGCAGTGCTTTCAGGACTAGCGGGGTTTCCTACGAGCAGTACTTC.

This chain connects TRBV4-1 to TRBJ2-2; 9 nucleotides match TRBD1. J lost 5 bases, V lost 2 bases, and 6 bases had no gene match. The CDR3 spans 16 residues. From germline, CDR1 is MGHRA and CDR2 YSYEKL. CDR3 residues: CASSQLPGQGTGELFF. CDR3 nucleotide sequence: TGCGCCAGCAGCCAACTTCCGGGACAGGGTACCGGGGAGCTGTTTTTT.

The chain employs TRBV30 and TRBJ2-7, with D unresolved. V lost 4 bases, J lost 0 bases, and 16 bases lay in between. Germline loops: CDR1 GTSNPN, CDR2 SVGIG (reference sequence). CDR3 length: 15 residues. As DNA, the CDR3 is TGTGCCTGGAACTCCCCCTGGCGGAACTCCTACGAGCAGTACTTC. It is translated as CAWNSPWRNSYEQYF.

V usage is TRBV20-1 and J usage is TRBJ1-2; a possible D gene is TRBD1 (5 bases). V lost 3 bases and J lost 0, with 8 bases in between. This CDR3 has 13 amino acids. Germline CDR1 reads DFQATT; CDR2 reads SNEGSKA (reference sequence). For the CDR3, the DNA is TGCAGTGCTAGTCAGGGACCTAACTATGGCTACACCTTC. Translated, it gives CSASQGPNYGYTF.

This clonotype came up many times. The chain uses TRBV7-9 and TRBJ2-7; no reliable D call. Deletions cut 4 bases from V and 4 bases from J, with 8 bases between. CDR3 length equals 12 residues. Germline V gene data show CDR1 as SEHNR and CDR2 as FQNEAQ (reference sequence). CDR3 residues: CASSSPPYEQYF. CDR3 in DNA: TGTGCCAGCAGCTCCCCCCCGTACGAGCAGTACTTC. Full variable domain (outside the CDR3, taken from reference TRBV7-9 and TRBJ2-7): DTGVSQNPRHKITKRGQNVTFRCDPISEHNRLYWYRQTLGQGPEFLTYFQNEAQLEKSRLLSDRFSAERPKGSFSTLEIQRTEQGDSAMYLCASSSPPYEQYFGPGTRLTVT.

This clonotype was picked up a small number of times. This chain uses TRBV7-2 with TRBJ2-1; TRBD2 matches 14 bases. V lost 4 bases and J lost 8; bases outside the gene matches: 10. CDR1 SGHTA and CDR2 FQGNSA come from the germline V gene. The CDR3 sequence is 17 residues long. This chain's CDR3 is CASSSSPGLAGDDEQFF. DNA of the CDR3: TGTGCCAGCAGCTCCTCCCCGGGACTAGCGGGAGACGATGAGCAGTTCTTC.

The chain recombines TRBV6-5 with TRBJ2-7; 13 nucleotides agree with TRBD2. The V gene end was trimmed by 0 bases and the J gene end by 5 bases; junction bases not matched to a gene: 4. The germline V gene has CDR1 MNHEY and CDR2 SVGAGI. The CDR3 is made up of 16 amino acids. The CDR3 nucleotides are TGTGCCAGCAGTTACTCCGGGACTAGCGGGATCCACGAGCAGTACTTC. The encoded protein is CASSYSGTSGIHEQYF.

This clonotype was counted between two and nine times. The chain is built from TRBV4-2 and TRBJ2-5; no reliable D call. The V end lost 0 bases, the J end lost 6 bases, and 5 bases lay between the germline ends. The CDR3 has 12 amino acids. CDR1 is LGHNA, CDR2 YNFKEQ, per germline. CDR3 DNA: TGTGCCAGCAGCCAAGATGGAAAGACCCAGTACTTC. It yields the protein CASSQDGKTQYF.